A single sample is the source of the 3 T cell receptor beta chains below, sequenced in a study of blood T cells in healthy people across ages. The second PCR ran about 6 to 12 cycles with a sample-barcoded 5' primer and J-beta primers. MiXCR, run by TCRdb on the 5' RACE reads, gives a single entry per CDR3 protein. This table holds around 800,000 distinct CDR3 sequences, 25% to 30% found once. This sample was shared with a second study, whose subject was T cells of mothers and their children.

Specimen: blood. These receptors were collected from a boy aged 10-17 years in good health.

This chain connects TRBV4-1 to TRBJ2-5; the match to TRBD1 covers 7 bases. This CDR3 has 16 amino acids. Trimming took 0 bases from V and 1 from J; bases not matched to a gene: 5. Germline CDR1 reads MGHRA; CDR2 reads YSYEKL. The CDR3 reads CASSQEGRGLQETQYF. Here the CDR3 DNA reads TGCGCCAGCAGCCAAGAAGGAAGGGGGCTCCAAGAGACCCAGTACTTC.

The J gene is TRBJ1-2, the V gene TRBV19; D remains ambiguous. This CDR3 spans 11 amino acids. V was cut by 3 bases and J by 3 bases, with 2 bases left in between. CDR1 is LNHDA, CDR2 SQIVND, per germline (reference sequence). Written as DNA, the CDR3 is TGTGCCAGTAGTATTGACTATGGCTACACCTTC. This codes for CASSIDYGYTF.

The rearrangement uses TRBV12-3 or TRBV12-4 and TRBJ1-3, with 7 nucleotides matching TRBD1. With V trimmed by 6 bases and J by 0 bases, 2 bases remained unmatched. The CDR3 is made up of 14 amino acids. CDR3 nucleotide sequence: TGTGCCAGCAGCGGGGACAGCTCTGGAAACACCATATATTTT. As protein: CASSGDSSGNTIYF.